This passage covers 6 T cell receptor beta chains from one sample sequenced in a study of T cell changes during pregnancy in multiple sclerosis. Profiled with immunoSEQ multiplex PCR; TCRdb holds only in-frame clones, not every one. The data contain 70,000 to 75,000 clones, around nine tenths of them seen just once; the ten biggest clones take up 2% to 2.5%. The sample here was peripheral blood, taken in the second trimester of pregnancy. The receptors come from a female donor in good health, enrolled as a control in a pregnancy study.

The chain has TRBV7-9 and TRBJ1-5; D not certain. Germline assignment: CDR1 SEHNR and CDR2 FQNEAQ (reference sequence). Trimming stripped 0 bases from V and 0 bases from J, with 9 bases between. The CDR3 loop spans 16 amino acids. In DNA form, the CDR3 reads TGTGCCAGCAGCTTAGCGCCGAGGGATAGCAATCAGCCCCAGCATTTT. As protein: CASSLAPRDSNQPQHF.

This rearrangement joins TRBV6-5 to TRBJ2-5, with 9 bases matching TRBD2. There are 16 residues in the CDR3. CDR1 MNHEY and CDR2 SVGAGI come from the germline V gene. V was clipped by 2 bases and J by 1 base; unmatched bases: 5. CDR3 bases: TGTGCCAGCAGTTACCAAGCGGGGGGAATCCAAGAGACCCAGTACTTC. It specifies CASSYQAGGIQETQYF.

The V gene is TRBV27, the J gene TRBJ1-3, with D perhaps matching TRBD1 (6 bases). V gave up 6 bases and J gave up 3 bases, with 12 bases separating them. The germline CDR1 and CDR2 sequences are MNHEY and SMNVEV (reference sequence). The CDR3 extends over 14 amino acids. CDR3 bases: TGTGCCAGCAGCAAGGGGGACATTGGAAACACCATATATTTT. Amino acid sequence: CASSKGDIGNTIYF.

The chain links TRBV19 to TRBJ2-5, with D possibly matching TRBD2 (6 bases). The CDR3 consists of 12 residues. Germline V CDR1 and CDR2: LNHDA, SQIVND (reference sequence). With 10 bases removed from V and 7 bases from J, the gap between germline ends came to 16 bases. CDR3 nucleotide sequence: TGTGCCACAGTAAATGAGGAGGGGACCCAGTACTTC. Translated, it gives CATVNEEGTQYF.

V and J are TRBV29-1 and TRBJ1-2, with D maybe TRBD1 (5 bases). V was pared by 7 bases and J by 7 bases, with 13 bases between. Germline V gene sequence: CDR1 SQVTM, CDR2 ANQGSEA. The CDR3 runs 11 residues. CDR3 residues: CSAPRDSGYTF. The CDR3 DNA sequence: TGCAGCGCCCCCAGGGATTCTGGCTACACCTTC.

The chain has TRBV7-8 and TRBJ1-1; no reliable D call. Trimming shortened V by 2 bases and J by 3 bases, and 10 bases separated the two germline ends. The CDR3 loop spans 14 amino acids. Germline CDR1 and CDR2: SGHVS and FQNEAQ. CDR3 region: CASSLLGVDTEAFF. The CDR3, as DNA: TGTGCCAGCAGCTTACTCGGGGTTGACACTGAAGCTTTCTTT.